This section outlines one T cell receptor (beta chain) sequence together with its context. The antigen is not known. The template for TCR beta VDJ and CDR3 sequence profiling was genomic DNA. TCRdb ran MiXCR on the reads and lists one entry per CDR3 protein. Here the sample spans 180,000 or so distinct CDR3 sequences, about 45% being singletons. Selection for sequencing was limited to patients who had shown CD8+CD57+ cell expansion by flow cytometry. The diagnosis in all patients was severe acquired aplastic anemia. The data are from a study of CD8+CD57+ T cells in acquired aplastic anemia. At the level of the study: Sorted CD4+ and CD8+ cells gave an average of roughly 3.3 ug of DNA. Study-wide findings and caveats: Patients were compared with controls for CD8+ Simpson's diversity, and no significant difference emerged. Patients and controls were found to share around 30 CD8+ CDR3 sequences.

There are 17 residues in the CDR3. Germline V gene data show CDR1 as WNHNN and CDR2 as SYGVQD (reference sequence). V lost 0 bases and J lost 3; bases outside the gene matches: 6. The source material was sorted CD4+, CD8+, or CD8+CD57+ T cells (not recorded which) from PBMCs. The origin of this receptor is a human donor with aplastic anemia. The chain employs TRBV10-1 and TRBJ2-5; 11 bases are a match to TRBD2. The CDR3 coding sequence is TGCGCCAGCAGTGAGTCCCTCGGACTAGCGGGTAAAGAGACCCAGTACTTC. It yields the protein CASSESLGLAGKETQYF.